Listed here are 9 T cell receptor beta chains from one sample, sequenced in a study of T-cell reconstitution after alpha-beta-depleted transplantation in children. The TCRbeta library incorporated unique molecular identifiers. TCRdb used MiXCR to reprocess the PCR reads, holding one entry per CDR3 protein. The data hold fewer than 1 million distinct CDR3 sequences, with 16% observed a single time. Sequences were derived from PBMCs, mostly from graft donor cells, sampled 360 days after TCRalphabeta/CD19-depleted stem cell transplant. Every receptor here comes from a male patient younger than 18 who had a stem cell transplant for acute lymphoblastic leukemia, so the T cells may come from the graft donor.

This clonotype has a count of ten or more. The chain combines TRBV11-2 with TRBJ2-1, with a weak D call TRBD2 (5 bases). Trimming left V 4 bases short and J 9 bases short, with 22 bases between. Germline V lookup: CDR1 SGHAT, CDR2 FQNNGV. This CDR3 spans 16 amino acids. The CDR3 DNA sequence: TGTGCCAGCAGCTCCTTGTTTACCCGCAAAGAGGGTGAGCAGTTCTTC. Residues: CASSSLFTRKEGEQFF.

In this sample, this clonotype turned up a few times. V gene TRBV10-3 combines with J gene TRBJ2-1; D is ambiguous. This CDR3 comprises 14 residues. Between the trimmed V and J ends, which lost 5 bases and 5 bases, there was a span of 13 bases. Germline CDR1 is ENHRY and CDR2 is SYGVKD. This chain's CDR3 is CAISQGYGHNEQFF. CDR3 nucleotide sequence: TGTGCCATCAGTCAAGGGTACGGCCACAATGAGCAGTTCTTC.

This clonotype has ten or more counts. The rearrangement links TRBV9 to TRBJ2-3; possible D gene TRBD2, 5 bases. V dropped 6 bases and J dropped 3 bases, with 14 bases sitting between them. The CDR3 is 14 amino acids. CDR1 and CDR2 (germline): SGDLS, YYNGEE. CDR3 protein: CASTFILETDTQYF. The DNA of the CDR3 is TGTGCCAGCACCTTTATACTAGAAACAGATACGCAGTATTTT. The variable domain in full, with the rest retrieved from reference TRBV9 and TRBJ2-3, is DSGVTQTPKHLITATGQRVTLRCSPRSGDLSVYWYQQSLDQGLQFLIQYYNGEERAKGNILERFSAQQFPDLHSELNLSSLELGDSALYFCASTFILETDTQYFGPGTRLTVL.

This clonotype was picked up many times. V and J are TRBV2 and TRBJ2-2; D may match TRBD1 or TRBD2 (5 bases each). The germline gives CDR1 SNHLY, CDR2 FYNNEI. The CDR3 runs to 14 residues. With 6 bases removed from V and 6 bases from J, the gap between germline ends came to 14 bases. The CDR3 nucleotides are TGTGCCAGCAGAAGAGGGACCAGGTCCGGGGAGCTGTTTTTT. This gives the protein CASRRGTRSGELFF.

This clonotype has ten or more counts. The genes are TRBV7-9 and TRBJ2-1, with TRBD2 as a possible D gene (6 bases). The V gene's germline CDR1 is SEHNR and CDR2 FQNEAQ (reference sequence). V gave up 1 base and J gave up 7 bases, with 11 bases separating them. This CDR3 spans 14 amino acids. CDR3 nucleotide sequence: TGTGCCAGCAGCTTAGGCGTAGCGGTAAATGAGCAGTTCTTC. Protein product: CASSLGVAVNEQFF.

This clonotype has a count of ten or more. This chain links TRBV12-3 or TRBV12-4 with TRBJ2-7; D gene uncertain. The CDR3 has 10 residues. V was trimmed by 3 bases and J by 6 bases, leaving 3 bases between them. CDR3 loop: CASSFAEQYF. In nucleotides, the CDR3 is TGTGCCAGCAGTTTCGCCGAGCAGTACTTC.

CDR3 DNA sequence: TGCGCCAGCCCTCCAAGCGGGAGGGGGATCGAGCAGTACTTC. Amino acids: CASPPSGRGIEQYF. V gene TRBV10-1 combines with J gene TRBJ2-7, with TRBD2 matching over 10 bases. Germline lookup yields CDR1 WNHNN and CDR2 SYGVQD (reference sequence). The CDR3 totals 14 residues. V lost 8 bases to trimming and J lost 6 bases; unmatched junction nucleotides: 10.

The V gene is TRBV10-3, the J gene TRBJ2-5; unclear D gene. Germline CDR1 ENHRY, CDR2 SYGVKD. Trimming shortened V by 3 bases and J by 2 bases, and 7 bases separated the two germline ends. The CDR3 is 13 residues long. CDR3 nucleotides: TGTGCCATCAGTGAAGTTAATCAAGAGACCCAGTACTTC. Amino acid sequence: CAISEVNQETQYF.

This clonotype was observed a handful of times. The chain recombines TRBV20-1 with TRBJ2-7; D uncertain. Germline CDR1 and CDR2: DFQATT and SNEGSKA (reference sequence). The length of the CDR3 is 13 residues. CDR3 region: CSAADGLSYEQYF. The CDR3 DNA reads TGCAGCGCAGCAGATGGCCTCTCCTACGAGCAGTACTTC.